The 17 T cell receptor beta chains reported below all come from one sample, sequenced in a study of blood T cell repertoires in COVID-19. The repertoire was sequenced with immunoSEQ multiplex PCR; TCRdb's copy has only in-frame clones and lacks some. Of around 240,000 clones listed, almost 85% were seen once; the top ten hold over 1.5%. The sequencing sample was made of peripheral blood. Receptors originate from a woman aged 80 or older with acute or convalescent COVID-19.

The chain is built from TRBV3-1 (or the pseudogene TRBV3-2) and TRBJ2-1; a possible D gene is TRBD2 (5 bases). The germline V gene has CDR1 LGHDT and CDR2 YNNKEL (reference sequence). V was pared by 4 bases and J by 6 bases, with 13 bases between. This CDR3 region has 14 residues. CDR3 DNA: TGTGCCAGCAGCCCGACATCAACTAGCAATGAGCAGTTCTTC. Residues: CASSPTSTSNEQFF.

The rearrangement joins TRBV3-1 (or the pseudogene TRBV3-2) to TRBJ1-3; D perhaps matches TRBD1 (5 bases). From germline, CDR1 is LGHDT and CDR2 YNNKEL (reference sequence). V lost 4 bases and J lost 3, with 13 bases in between. This CDR3 spans 15 amino acids. CDR3 in amino acids: CASSRGGDRGNTIYF. CDR3 DNA: TGTGCCAGCAGCCGCGGGGGGGACCGTGGAAACACCATATATTTT.

This rearrangement joins TRBV6-5 to TRBJ2-3, with a weak D call TRBD1 (5 bases). The CDR3 contains 13 residues. V was trimmed by 9 bases and J by 2 bases, leaving 12 bases between them. CDR1 is MNHEY, CDR2 SVGAGI, per germline. CDR3 region: CASEGEYTDTQYF. CDR3 in DNA: TGTGCCAGTGAAGGGGAATACACAGATACGCAGTATTTT.

The chain recombines TRBV2 with TRBJ1-1; weak D call: TRBD1 (5 bases). Germline-derived CDR1 and CDR2 are SNHLY and FYNNEI. The CDR3 spans 12 residues. This chain's CDR3 is CASGQGGTEAFF. The DNA of the CDR3 is TGTGCTAGCGGGCAGGGAGGCACTGAAGCTTTCTTT.

This clone has a handful of counts. The rearrangement links TRBV14 to TRBJ2-2, with D tentatively TRBD1 (6 bases). CDR1 and CDR2 (germline): SGHDN, FVKESK. The CDR3 totals 15 residues. Trimming cost V 7 bases and J 0 bases, with 12 bases left between them. The CDR3 coding sequence is TGTGCCAGCACCTTGGGGGCTTCGAACACCGGGGAGCTGTTTTTT. Translation gives CASTLGASNTGELFF.

The chain carries TRBV28 and TRBJ1-2; D call uncertain. This CDR3 has 13 residues. The V gene lost 3 bases and the J gene lost 2 bases, with 7 bases spanning the gap. Germline lookup yields CDR1 MDHEN and CDR2 SYDVKM. The CDR3 sequence: CASSFGSNYGYTF. In nucleotides, the CDR3 is TGTGCCAGCAGTTTCGGGTCCAACTATGGCTACACCTTC.

There are many counts of this clone. The chain carries TRBV7-3 and TRBJ2-7, with a tentative D call TRBD1 (6 bases). V lost 4 bases and J 6 bases, leaving 16 bases between the germline ends. Germline CDR1 is SGHTA and CDR2 is FQGTGA. CDR3 size: 14 residues. As DNA, the CDR3 is TGTGCCAGCAGCTGGGGGCCGGGTCCCAGCGAGCAGTACTTC. Its protein product is CASSWGPGPSEQYF.

This clone was counted between two and nine times. The chain has TRBV18 and TRBJ2-7; 9 nucleotides match TRBD1. This CDR3 has 16 amino acids. The germline V gene has CDR1 KGHSH and CDR2 LQKENI. The V segment lost 6 bases and the J segment 2 bases; nucleotides outside the gene matches: 11. For the CDR3, the DNA is TGTGCCAGCTCGGTTACCGGACAGGGGCCGACCTACGAGCAGTACTTC. Protein: CASSVTGQGPTYEQYF.

The V call is TRBV5-6, the J call TRBJ1-4; TRBD1 aligns across 7 bases. With 5 bases clipped from V and 3 bases from J, the junction kept 7 bases outside the gene matches. Germline CDR1 and CDR2: SGHDT and YYEEEE. This CDR3 has 15 amino acids. CDR3 residues: CASSLTGDSNEKLFF. DNA for the CDR3: TGTGCCAGCAGTTTAACAGGGGACTCTAATGAAAAACTGTTTTTT. Using reference TRBV5-6 and TRBJ1-4 for the parts outside the CDR3, the full variable domain is DAGVTQSPTHLIKTRGQQVTLRCSPKSGHDTVSWYQQALGQGPQFIFQYYEEEERQRGNFPDRFSGHQFPNYSSELNVNALLLGDSALYLCASSLTGDSNEKLFFGSGTQLSVL.

V is TRBV6-6 and J is TRBJ2-2; 9 bases align to TRBD2. The CDR3 length is 15 residues. J gave up 5 bases and V 5 bases, and 6 bases lay outside the gene matches. The germline CDR1 and CDR2 sequences are MNHNY and SVGAGI (reference sequence). CDR3: CASSRGTSLTGELFF. Here the CDR3 DNA reads TGTGCCAGCAGTCGGGGGACTAGCTTGACCGGGGAGCTGTTTTTT.

The J gene is TRBJ2-2, the V gene TRBV19; TRBD1 might be the D (5 bases). Germline CDR1 is LNHDA and CDR2 is SQIVND (reference sequence). The CDR3 is made up of 18 amino acids. V lost 4 bases to trimming and J lost 0 bases, with 18 bases between them. CDR3 in amino acids: CASSTFRQKLTNTGELFF. CDR3 coding DNA: TGTGCCAGTAGTACCTTTAGACAGAAGCTAACGAACACCGGGGAGCTGTTTTTT. Complete variable domain (other parts from reference TRBV19 and TRBJ2-2): DGGITQSPKYLFRKEGQNVTLSCEQNLNHDAMYWYRQDPGQGLRLIYYSQIVNDFQKGDIAEGYSVSREKKESFPLTVTSAQKNPTAFYLCASSTFRQKLTNTGELFFGEGSRLTVL.

The chain joins TRBV2 to TRBJ1-5, with a possible D match to TRBD1 (6 bases). This CDR3 is 15 amino acids long. Trimming stripped 6 bases from V and 0 bases from J, with 12 bases between. Germline CDR1 and CDR2: SNHLY and FYNNEI. The CDR3 DNA reads TGTGCCAGCAGGGGACAACGCGGTAGCAATCAGCCCCAGCATTTT. Translated: CASRGQRGSNQPQHF.

This clone showed up just a few times. The chain recombines TRBV28 with TRBJ1-5, with D possibly matching TRBD1 (5 bases). V was pared by 6 bases and J by 3 bases, with 12 bases between. Germline-derived CDR1 and CDR2 are MDHEN and SYDVKM. CDR3 length: 14 residues. Here the CDR3 DNA reads TGTGCCAGCAGAGCGGGGGTTTTCAATCAGCCCCAGCATTTT. Residues: CASRAGVFNQPQHF.

This clone was seen a single time. The rearrangement uses TRBV19 and TRBJ2-3, with 12 nucleotides matching TRBD2. Germline CDR1 reads LNHDA; CDR2 reads SQIVND (reference sequence). CDR3 length equals 15 residues. Trimming took 5 bases from V and 2 from J; bases not matched to a gene: 2. CDR3 nucleotides: TGTGCCAGTAGTTGGACTAGCGGGACCACAGATACGCAGTATTTT. Residues: CASSWTSGTTDTQYF.

This chain links TRBV5-1 with TRBJ2-1, with a weak D call TRBD1 (6 bases). Germline lookup yields CDR1 SGHRS and CDR2 YFSETQ. V lost 1 base to trimming and J lost 8 bases, with 10 bases between them. This CDR3 comprises 13 residues. The CDR3: CASSLQGWDEQFF. The CDR3 DNA reads TGCGCCAGCAGCTTGCAGGGGTGGGATGAGCAGTTCTTC.

The chain has TRBV6-1 and TRBJ2-1; 9 nucleotides line up with TRBD2. CDR3 length: 14 amino acids. Germline loops: CDR1 MNHNS, CDR2 SASEGT. V shed 3 bases, J shed 8 bases, and the junction held 5 bases outside the gene matches. Written as DNA, the CDR3 is TGTGCCAGCAGTGATCCGGGACTAGCTGATGAGCAGTTCTTC. As protein: CASSDPGLADEQFF.

The chain employs TRBV2 and TRBJ1-1, with D possibly being TRBD1 (5 bases). With 5 bases removed from V and 11 bases from J, the gap between germline ends came to 12 bases. The CDR3 runs 11 residues. CDR1 SNHLY and CDR2 FYNNEI come from the germline V gene. DNA for the CDR3: TGTGCCAGCAGTCAGACAGCGATGGCTTTCTTT. Translating it yields CASSQTAMAFF.